Listed below are T cell receptor beta chains from one sample, sequenced in a study of blood T cell repertoires in COVID-19. The table came from immunoSEQ multiplex PCR; TCRdb's copy has only in-frame clones and leaves some out. There are about 170,000 clones in the sample; around four fifths occur only once, and less than 4% lies in the top ten. Sample: PBMCs or T cells enriched from blood (not recorded which). Every receptor here comes from a woman aged 45-60 years in a cohort exposed to, infected with or recovered from COVID-19 (not recorded which). CDR3s leave out the opening cysteine and the closing phenylalanine or tryptophan. The order of the fields is D gene, V gene, CDR3 protein. A D gene is named only where the DNA matches it firmly.

D gene: TRBD2
V gene: TRBV6-2/TRBV6-3
CDR3 protein: ASSFTPTSGGFDTQY

D gene: NA
V gene: TRBV2
CDR3 protein: ATQTDRGPTDTQY

D gene: TRBD2
V gene: TRBV2
CDR3 protein: ASSVTGGVTDTQY

D gene: NA
V gene: TRBV27
CDR3 protein: ASSFRLGAQPQH

D gene: TRBD2
V gene: TRBV29-1
CDR3 protein: SVRGLAGDYSYEQY

D gene: NA
V gene: TRBV5-3
CDR3 protein: ARSLSQGEQY

D gene: NA
V gene: TRBV28
CDR3 protein: ASRGGAWETQY

D gene: TRBD1
V gene: TRBV13
CDR3 protein: ASSPIGQDPEAF

D gene: NA
V gene: TRBV5-6
CDR3 protein: ASSPRDTNYYGYT

D gene: TRBD1
V gene: TRBV19
CDR3 protein: ASRTRTGPTDTQY

D gene: NA
V gene: TRBV7-9
CDR3 protein: ARAIGGEDTQY

D gene: NA
V gene: TRBV5-1
CDR3 protein: ASSPGTVGRYEQY

D gene: NA
V gene: TRBV6-1
CDR3 protein: ASSEALIGLGNTIY

D gene: NA
V gene: TRBV29-1
CDR3 protein: SVEDLARGGYEKLF

D gene: NA
V gene: TRBV4-3
CDR3 protein: ASSHRVANEKLF

D gene: TRBD2
V gene: TRBV9
CDR3 protein: ASSVDASGTYNEQF

D gene: NA
V gene: TRBV30
CDR3 protein: AWSAGRAGSPLH

D gene: TRBD2
V gene: TRBV11-1
CDR3 protein: ASSLGSGAGTDTQY

D gene: TRBD1
V gene: TRBV7-9
CDR3 protein: ASSLGTGANYGYT

D gene: TRBD2
V gene: TRBV5-1
CDR3 protein: ASSPGLAADTQY

D gene: NA
V gene: TRBV9
CDR3 protein: ASSVVQGSNTEAF

D gene: NA
V gene: TRBV7-8
CDR3 protein: ASSRPLGSPNTEAF

D gene: NA
V gene: TRBV5-6
CDR3 protein: ASSQQETQY

D gene: TRBD1
V gene: TRBV18
CDR3 protein: ASSPFDRVGEAF

D gene: NA
V gene: TRBV5-6
CDR3 protein: ASSRQYLSGNTIY

D gene: TRBD1
V gene: TRBV12-3/TRBV12-4
CDR3 protein: ASRPDRVPEAF

D gene: NA
V gene: TRBV18
CDR3 protein: ASSPPGENEQF

D gene: NA
V gene: TRBV7-8
CDR3 protein: ASSLSRVDTQY

D gene: TRBD1
V gene: TRBV5-1
CDR3 protein: ASSRDRGGVDEQY

D gene: TRBD1
V gene: TRBV6-6
CDR3 protein: ASSPGRDRGYT

D gene: NA
V gene: TRBV5-1
CDR3 protein: ASSLQAATNEKLF

D gene: TRBD1
V gene: TRBV19
CDR3 protein: ASNAGTGVYEQY

D gene: NA
V gene: TRBV4-1
CDR3 protein: ASSSDTKANYGYT

D gene: NA
V gene: TRBV6-5
CDR3 protein: ASNPTGRGQSPLH

D gene: TRBD2
V gene: TRBV28
CDR3 protein: ASSFLEGGLAAKKQF

D gene: NA
V gene: TRBV9
CDR3 protein: ASSASNTGELF

D gene: NA
V gene: TRBV19
CDR3 protein: ASSMVGGASNEQF

D gene: NA
V gene: TRBV7-9
CDR3 protein: ASSTSDSDYEQY

D gene: NA
V gene: TRBV24-1
CDR3 protein: ATSDLRWGGKTF

D gene: NA
V gene: TRBV6-5
CDR3 protein: ASSGDRITGELF

D gene: TRBD1
V gene: TRBV6-1
CDR3 protein: ASSEFHQDRGQGIQY

D gene: TRBD1
V gene: TRBV27
CDR3 protein: ASSSTGGSYEQY